Presented here are 6 T cell receptor beta chains from one specimen sequenced in a study of cytomegalovirus exposure and HLA in healthy donors (dated by TCRdb to 2016 to 2017). Library construction relied on the immunoSEQ multiplex PCR assay. For the multiplex PCR, a mixture combining 60 forward primers for TCR Vbeta segments and 13 reverse primers for TCR Jbeta segments was used. In its TCRdb copy, this immuneACCESS table keeps in-frame sequences only and misses some clones. Where compared with another copy, unresolved V genes explain less than half of these, and the others have no known cause. The sample profile shows about 79,000 clones; just over 70% of them were found once. The ten largest account for almost 8.5% of the sample. Sequences were obtained from PBMCs. The source is a man aged 55 to 70 in good health and CMV-seronegative.

CDR3 residues: CASSIQGSPNTEAFF. The CDR3 nucleotides read TGTGCCAGTAGTATTCAGGGGTCCCCGAACACTGAAGCTTTCTTT. The chain carries TRBV19 and TRBJ1-1, with a tentative D call TRBD1 (6 bases). The CDR3 totals 15 residues. From germline, CDR1 is LNHDA and CDR2 SQIVND (reference sequence). V lost 3 bases to trimming and J lost 1 base, with 12 bases between them. Full variable domain (missing parts from reference TRBV19 and TRBJ1-1): DGGITQSPKYLFRKEGQNVTLSCEQNLNHDAMYWYRQDPGQGLRLIYYSQIVNDFQKGDIAEGYSVSREKKESFPLTVTSAQKNPTAFYLCASSIQGSPNTEAFFGQGTRLTVV.

The V and J genes are TRBV11-3 and TRBJ2-3; 8 bases are a match to TRBD2. The CDR3 sequence is 16 residues long. Trimming removed 1 base from V and 1 base from J; junction bases left unmatched: 4. Looked up from germline, CDR1 is SGHNT and CDR2 is YENEEA. Here the CDR3 reads CASSLGLRGGTDTQYF. The CDR3 DNA follows: TGTGCCAGCAGCTTAGGTTTGCGGGGGGGCACAGATACGCAGTATTTT. Based on the CDR3 plus reference TRBV11-3 and TRBJ2-3, the full variable domain is EAGVVQSPRYKIIEKKQPVAFWCNPISGHNTLYWYLQNLGQGPELLIRYENEEAVDDSQLPKDRFSAERLKGVDSTLKIQPAELGDSAVYLCASSLGLRGGTDTQYFGPGTRLTVL.

This chain connects TRBV30 to TRBJ2-5, with TRBD2 identical over 7 bases. Losses at the gene ends were 5 bases for V and 1 base for J; bases not matched to a gene: 4. CDR1 GTSNPN and CDR2 SVGIG come from the germline V gene (reference sequence). This CDR3 is built from 13 residues. CDR3 in amino acids: CAWVGGSQETQYF. For the CDR3, the DNA is TGTGCCTGGGTGGGGGGGAGCCAAGAGACCCAGTACTTC. The whole variable domain, remainder taken from reference TRBV30 and TRBJ2-5, is SQTIHQWPATLVQPVGSPLSLECTVEGTSNPNLYWYRQAAGRGLQLLFYSVGIGQISSEVPQNLSASRPQDRQFILSSKKLLLSDSGFYLCAWVGGSQETQYFGPGTRLLVL.

The CDR3 is CAGSGGASGETQYF. The CDR3, as DNA: TGCGCCGGATCAGGGGGCGCTTCAGGAGAGACCCAGTACTTC. This rearrangement joins TRBV10-2 to TRBJ2-5, with 8 nucleotides matching TRBD1. The V gene's germline CDR1 is WSHSY and CDR2 SAAADI. The ends lost 11 bases at V and 4 bases at J; junction bases unmatched: 12. The CDR3 covers 14 residues.

This chain uses TRBV4-1 with TRBJ2-1, with a tentative D call TRBD1 (5 bases). The ends were cut back, 0 bases at V and 1 base at J, with 7 bases in the middle. CDR1 and CDR2 from the germline V gene are MGHRA and YSYEKL. The CDR3 length is 15 residues. The CDR3 loop reads CASSQDDSSYNEQFF. The CDR3 DNA sequence: TGCGCCAGCAGCCAAGACGACAGTTCCTACAATGAGCAGTTCTTC.

The table lists this clone with a few counts. The chain is built from TRBV10-3 and TRBJ2-5; 9 nucleotides align to TRBD2. The tail of the sequence fits TRBJ2-7 better, so the J call may be wrong. CDR1 and CDR2 from the germline V gene are ENHRY and SYGVKD. The CDR3 sequence is 21 residues long. CDR3 in amino acids: CAISETIAGDKSLRRIYEQYF. DNA of the CDR3: TGTGCCATCAGTGAGACGATAGCGGGGGACAAAAGCTTACGGCGGATTTACGAGCAGTACTTC.